Listed below are T cell receptor beta chains from one sample, sequenced in a study of cytomegalovirus exposure and HLA in healthy donors. This table comes from immunoSEQ multiplex PCR, and its TCRdb copy is limited to in-frame clones, with some not included. The sample has 100,000 to 120,000 clones, 76% seen once; the top ten hold around 8.5%. The sequencing input was PBMCs. These receptors all come from a man aged 40-55 years in good health and CMV-seropositive. Each CDR3 is given with its conserved first and last residue. Each record gives: clone size, V gene, J gene, D gene, CDR3 DNA, CDR3 protein. The D gene is left open where the match is weak. Expanded clones get a size class; other rows say once, few or many, or leave the size out.

>-|TRBV7-2|TRBJ2-1|TRBD2
TGTGCCAGCAGCTTAGTTAGCGGGGAGTACAATGAGCAGTTCTTC
CASSLVSGEYNEQFF
>few|TRBV9|TRBJ1-2|-
TGTGCCAGCAGCCCTCCCAACTATGGCTACACCTTC
CASSPPNYGYTF
>-|TRBV10-3|TRBJ1-1|-
TGTGCCATCAGTACCGGACAGCTCCTGAACACTGAAGCTTTCTTT
CAISTGQLLNTEAFF
>-|TRBV6-5|TRBJ2-7|-
TGTGCCAGCACCGGCTGGGGCAGGGGCCGCGAGCAGTACTTC
CASTGWGRGREQYF
>-|TRBV11-3|TRBJ2-3|-
TGTGCCAGCAGCTTAAGCGGGAGCACAGATACGCAGTATTTT
CASSLSGSTDTQYF
>few|TRBV19|TRBJ1-2|TRBD1
TGTGCCAGTAGTCGACAGGGGGCGAGTGGCTACACCTTC
CASSRQGASGYTF
>-|TRBV9|TRBJ1-2|TRBD1
TGTGCCAGCAGCCCCAGGGACAGGGAAGCTCCTAGCTACACCTTC
CASSPRDREAPSYTF
>-|TRBV7-2|TRBJ2-3|-
TGTGCCAGCAGCTCCGGGTACGAGGCAGATACGCAGTATTTT
CASSSGYEADTQYF
>-|TRBV7-2|TRBJ2-5|-
TGTGCCAGCAGCTTAAGGAGACAGACGGAGACCCAGTACTTC
CASSLRRQTETQYF
>few|TRBV5-5|TRBJ1-5|-
TGTGCCAGCAGCATACAGGGTTGGGGCAATCAGCCCCAGCATTTT
CASSIQGWGNQPQHF
>-|TRBV28|TRBJ1-1|TRBD1
TGTGCCAGCAGTTTGGGACAGGGGTTTCGCACTGAAGCTTTCTTT
CASSLGQGFRTEAFF
>-|TRBV9|TRBJ2-3|TRBD1
TGTGCCAGCAGCGTAGGACAGGGTCGCACAGATACGCAGTATTTT
CASSVGQGRTDTQYF
>-|TRBV10-2|TRBJ2-3|-
TGCGCCAGCACAACAGCCCGGTCAGATACGCAGTATTTT
CASTTARSDTQYF
>-|TRBV6-1|TRBJ1-3|-
TGTGCCAGCAGTTCTGCGGCCTCTGGAAACACCATATATTTT
CASSSAASGNTIYF
>few|TRBV5-1|TRBJ2-5|TRBD2
TGCGCCAGCAGGAACGGACTAGCGGGAGGGATGGAGACCCAGTACTTC
CASRNGLAGGMETQYF
>few|TRBV7-9|TRBJ2-5|TRBD2
TGTGCCAGCAGCCAAGTCCTAGCGGGGGGATACGAGACCCAGTACTTC
CASSQVLAGGYETQYF
>few|TRBV11-3|TRBJ2-2|TRBD2
TGTGCCAGCAGCTTATTCTTAGCGGGGAACACCGGGGAGCTGTTTTTT
CASSLFLAGNTGELFF
>-|TRBV27|TRBJ2-7|TRBD1
TGTGCCAGCAGTTTCGGGACAGGCTACGAGCAGTACTTC
CASSFGTGYEQYF
>-|TRBV2|TRBJ2-7|TRBD1
TGTGCCAGCAGTTCAGGACAGGGGTTTCCCTACGAGCAGTACTTC
CASSSGQGFPYEQYF
>once|TRBV11-2|TRBJ2-3|TRBD2
TGTGCCAGCAGCTTCGGGAGGCCCGCAGATACGCAGTATTTT
CASSFGRPADTQYF
>-|TRBV9|TRBJ2-7|TRBD2
TGTGCCAGCAGCCCGGGACTAGCGCCCTCCTACGAGCAGTACTTC
CASSPGLAPSYEQYF
>-|TRBV25-1|TRBJ1-2|-
TGTGCCAGCAGTGAAGACTCACTAGAACGGAACTATGGCTACACCTTC
CASSEDSLERNYGYTF
>-|TRBV4-3|TRBJ1-5|-
TGCGCCAGCAGCCAGGGCAGGGTCCCCAATCAGCCCCAGCATTTT
CASSQGRVPNQPQHF
>once|TRBV5-6|TRBJ1-2|-
TGTGCCAGCAGGCCAGGGATAAGGACAGAGTGGCCCTACACCTTC
CASRPGIRTEWPYTF
>-|TRBV9|TRBJ1-3|-
TGTGCCAGCAGCGTAGACGGGGAGAACACCATATATTTT
CASSVDGENTIYF
>few|TRBV11-2|TRBJ2-1|TRBD2
TGTGCCAGCAGCTTAGCACTAGCGGGGAATGAGCAGTTCTTC
CASSLALAGNEQFF
>-|TRBV6-1|TRBJ1-4|-
TGTGCCAGCAGTGAAGTAGACAGGACAACTAATGAAAAACTGTTTTTT
CASSEVDRTTNEKLFF
>-|TRBV9|TRBJ2-3|TRBD1
TGTGCCAGCAGCGTGGACAGGGCAGATACGCAGTATTTT
CASSVDRADTQYF
>-|TRBV18|TRBJ2-7|TRBD1
TGTGCCAGCTCACCAATGGCGACAGGGCTTTCCTACGAGCAGTACTTC
CASSPMATGLSYEQYF
>once|TRBV27|TRBJ2-3|-
TGTGCCAGCAGTTTAGGTGTGGCCCCAGATACGCAGTATTTT
CASSLGVAPDTQYF
>-|TRBV28|TRBJ2-3|TRBD2
TGTGCCAGCAGCCGGACTAGGTTCATGGGTACAGATACGCAGTATTTT
CASSRTRFMGTDTQYF
>-|TRBV5-5|TRBJ2-3|-
TGTGCCAGCATAGATAGCCGTGCCACAGATACGCAGTATTTT
CASIDSRATDTQYF
>few|TRBV2|TRBJ1-3|-
TGTGCCAGTCGGACAGGAAACACCATATATTTT
CASRTGNTIYF
>-|TRBV7-2|TRBJ2-7|TRBD1
TGTGCCAGCAGCCAAGGGGGGACAGGGGGCTACGAGCAGTACTTC
CASSQGGTGGYEQYF
>-|TRBV7-6|TRBJ1-5|-
TGTGCCAGTGGGGGGGGCGGAGTGCCCCAGCATTTT
CASGGGGVPQHF
>-|TRBV7-9|TRBJ2-1|-
TGTGCCAGCAGCTTAGCCCGGAATGAGCAGTTCTTC
CASSLARNEQFF
>-|TRBV7-2|TRBJ2-5|TRBD1
TGTGCCAGCAGCTTAGACAGGGGCGAGGAGACCCAGTACTTC
CASSLDRGEETQYF
>-|TRBV19|TRBJ1-1|-
TGTGCCAGTAGTATAAGCAGGGCCACTGAAGCTTTCTTT
CASSISRATEAFF
>-|TRBV23-1|TRBJ1-1|TRBD1
TGCGCCAGCAGTCGTGACCAGGGGGCGCCAGGCACTGAAGCTTTCTTT
CASSRDQGAPGTEAFF
>-|TRBV7-2|TRBJ2-6|-
TGTGCCAGCAGCTTATTAGGGGGGGCTGGGGCCAACGTCCTGACTTTC
CASSLLGGAGANVLTF
>-|TRBV5-4|TRBJ1-2|-
TGTGCCAGCAGCTTGCCCGAGCAGGTCGCTAACTATGGCTACACCTTC
CASSLPEQVANYGYTF
>-|TRBV6-1|TRBJ1-2|TRBD1
TGTGCCAGTACTAGGCCGGGACAGGGTCGTGGCTACACCTTC
CASTRPGQGRGYTF
>-|TRBV11-2|TRBJ2-1|-
TGTGCCAGCAGCTCTTGGGGGGATGAGCAGTTCTTC
CASSSWGDEQFF
>-|TRBV5-4|TRBJ1-4|-
TGTGCCAGCAGCCTGAAGGGGGTGACTAATGAAAAACTGTTTTTT
CASSLKGVTNEKLFF
>-|TRBV2|TRBJ2-7|TRBD1
TGTGCCAGCAGCCTGACTACGGACAGGGACGAGCAGTACTTC
CASSLTTDRDEQYF
>-|TRBV15|TRBJ2-2|TRBD2
TGTGCCACCAGCAGAGGACTAGCGGGAGGCACCGGGGAGCTGTTTTTT
CATSRGLAGGTGELFF
>-|TRBV7-9|TRBJ2-7|TRBD1
TGTGCCAGCAGCCCGACAGGGACGTACGAGCAGTACTTC
CASSPTGTYEQYF
>few|TRBV11-2|TRBJ2-5|-
TGTGCCAGCAGCTTAGAAGGGGCCCTCGCAAGGACCCAGTACTTC
CASSLEGALARTQYF
>-|TRBV11-3|TRBJ1-1|-
TGTGCCAGCAGCTTAGGCGGAGGGCCTCGAGTCGAAGCTTTCTTT
CASSLGGGPRVEAFF
>-|TRBV11-2|TRBJ1-1|TRBD1
TGTGCCAGCAGCAATACCGTGGGACAGGGGGCCTTGGCTTTCTTT
CASSNTVGQGALAFF
>-|TRBV6-5|TRBJ1-4|-
TGTGCCAGCAAGAGGGAGGCAGAAGAAAAACTGTTTTTT
CASKREAEEKLFF
>-|TRBV27|TRBJ2-7|-
TGTGCCAGCAGTTTTGTCAGAAACTCCTACGAGCAGTACTTC
CASSFVRNSYEQYF
>-|TRBV7-8|TRBJ1-4|TRBD1
TGTGCCAGCAGCTTGGACAGGGCGGATGAAAAACTGTTTTTT
CASSLDRADEKLFF
>-|TRBV7-2|TRBJ2-1|TRBD2
TGTGCCAGCAGCTTAGGTCTAGCGGGAGGAGGTGAGCAGTTCTTC
CASSLGLAGGGEQFF
>-|TRBV9|TRBJ2-7|-
TGTGCCAGCAGCGTAGGGGGGGCAGGGGGCTACGAGCAGTACTTC
CASSVGGAGGYEQYF